This TCR beta chain was identified in a study of T cell repertoires in cytomegalovirus infection. Study in general: An indication of both CMV infection and matching HLA type came from public TCR beta signatures.

This clonotype was seen many times. The CDR3 is made up of 17 amino acids. V was shortened by 3 bases and J by 2 bases, with 19 bases between the two germline ends. Germline V gene sequence: CDR1 SGHTA, CDR2 FQGNSA. TCRdb reprocessed the reads via MiXCR and lists one record per CDR3 protein. The data hold 300,000 to 400,000 distinct CDR3 sequences, with over 7.5% observed a single time. This sequence joins TRBV7-2 and TRBJ1-2; D unresolved. The receptor's source is a human donor in good health (CMV status not recorded). Some clones in this sample may be carry-over from other donors' samples. The source material was PBMCs. This chain's CDR3 is CASSLSLAKNLNYGYTF. The CDR3 nucleotides read TGTGCCAGCAGCTTGTCGTTGGCTAAGAATTTAAACTATGGCTACACCTTC.